This T cell receptor beta chain was obtained from a study of vaccination and CD4 T cells after COVID-19. The sample's treatment: roughly 11-day PBMC culture with coronavirus spike peptide pools or control peptides (ViraFEST assay). The authors cultured 2 million or so PBMCs per well with roughly 9.8 IU/ml IL-2 and approximately 10 ug/ml peptide pools. The CDR3 has 16 amino acids. The germline V gene encodes CDR1 LNHNV and CDR2 YYDKDF (reference sequence). The V end was cut by 1 base, the J end by 4 bases, with 14 bases between. Study-wide results and limits: In median terms, SARS-CoV-2-reactive clonotypes went from 21 to 38, a nonsignificant rise.

At the Johns Hopkins FTIC core, DNA taken from cultured CD4+ T cells was sequenced by way of the Oncomine TCR Beta short-read assay. TCRdb recomputed calls from the PCR reads with MiXCR, one row per CDR3 protein. The profile shows approximately 16,000 distinct CDR3 sequences, about 55% of them singletons. As for this clonotype: Its antigen is still unknown.

The V and J genes are TRBV15 and TRBJ1-5, with a tentative D call TRBD1 (5 bases). The sequencing here drew on CD4+ T cells from blood, cultured in vitro, taken before SARS-CoV-2 vaccination. The source is a human donor who had recovered from COVID-19. The CDR3 DNA reads TGTGCCACCAGCAGAGGGCGGGTTGGGGCGAATCAGCCCCAGCATTTT. Residues: CATSRGRVGANQPQHF.